This is a list of T cell receptor beta chains from one sample in a study of identical twins. TCRdb reprocessed the 5' RACE reads with MiXCR, giving one entry per CDR3 protein. Altogether over 500,000 distinct CDR3 sequences are present, approximately 22% being singletons, with the ten largest covering about 0.93%. The data also belong to a second study, concerning T cells expressing NK-cell markers.

The material sequenced was CD4+ T cells sorted from blood. These TCRs come from a woman between 18 and 30 years old in good health. CDR3s include the opening cysteine and the closing phenylalanine or tryptophan. The D gene is left open where the match is weak. Expanded clones get a size class; other rows say once, few or many, or leave the size out.

J gene: TRBJ1-5
D gene: NA
clone size: few
V gene: TRBV18
CDR3 DNA: TGTGCCAGCTCACCACGGGACGGCAATCAGCCCCAGCATTTT
CDR3 protein: CASSPRDGNQPQHF

J gene: TRBJ2-2
D gene: NA
clone size: NA
V gene: TRBV24-1
CDR3 DNA: TGTGCCACCAGCCTTAGCACCGGGGAGCTGTTTTTT
CDR3 protein: CATSLSTGELFF

J gene: TRBJ1-1
D gene: NA
clone size: few
V gene: TRBV11-2
CDR3 DNA: TGTGCCAGCAGCCACCCACAGGGTGGGAACACTGAAGCTTTCTTT
CDR3 protein: CASSHPQGGNTEAFF

J gene: TRBJ2-2
D gene: TRBD1
clone size: NA
V gene: TRBV20-1
CDR3 DNA: TGCAGTGCTAGCGCCGGGACAGCGAACACCGGGGAGCTGTTTTTT
CDR3 protein: CSASAGTANTGELFF

J gene: TRBJ1-5
D gene: NA
clone size: NA
V gene: TRBV7-8
CDR3 DNA: TGTGCCAGCAGCTTAAGTACCGGCATCAATCAGCCCCAGCATTTT
CDR3 protein: CASSLSTGINQPQHF

J gene: TRBJ1-1
D gene: NA
clone size: few
V gene: TRBV10-3
CDR3 DNA: TGTGCCACCTCGCATGATTTGAACACTGAAGCTTTCTTT
CDR3 protein: CATSHDLNTEAFF

J gene: TRBJ2-3
D gene: NA
clone size: once
V gene: TRBV7-9
CDR3 DNA: TGTGCCAGCAGCAATAGAGTCTCGGATACGCAGTATTTT
CDR3 protein: CASSNRVSDTQYF

J gene: TRBJ2-2
D gene: NA
clone size: NA
V gene: TRBV10-3
CDR3 DNA: TGTGCCATCAGTCGGGACATCTCGAACACCGGGGAGCTGTTTTTT
CDR3 protein: CAISRDISNTGELFF

J gene: TRBJ2-7
D gene: NA
clone size: few
V gene: TRBV12-3/TRBV12-4
CDR3 DNA: TGTGCCAGCAGCAGGACCCCCTGGTCCGAGCAGTACTTC
CDR3 protein: CASSRTPWSEQYF

J gene: TRBJ2-7
D gene: TRBD2
clone size: NA
V gene: TRBV14
CDR3 DNA: TGTGCCAGCAGCCATTTGATTAAGACTAGCGGCTCCTACGAGCAGTACTTC
CDR3 protein: CASSHLIKTSGSYEQYF

J gene: TRBJ2-6
D gene: TRBD2
clone size: few
V gene: TRBV10-2
CDR3 DNA: TGCGCCAGGCTAGCGGGGGGCTCTGGGGCCAACGTCCTGACTTTC
CDR3 protein: CARLAGGSGANVLTF

J gene: TRBJ2-1
D gene: TRBD2
clone size: few
V gene: TRBV20-1
CDR3 DNA: TGCAGTGCTAGAGATTCGGGGGGACGGAAATCCTACAATGAGCAGTTCTTC
CDR3 protein: CSARDSGGRKSYNEQFF